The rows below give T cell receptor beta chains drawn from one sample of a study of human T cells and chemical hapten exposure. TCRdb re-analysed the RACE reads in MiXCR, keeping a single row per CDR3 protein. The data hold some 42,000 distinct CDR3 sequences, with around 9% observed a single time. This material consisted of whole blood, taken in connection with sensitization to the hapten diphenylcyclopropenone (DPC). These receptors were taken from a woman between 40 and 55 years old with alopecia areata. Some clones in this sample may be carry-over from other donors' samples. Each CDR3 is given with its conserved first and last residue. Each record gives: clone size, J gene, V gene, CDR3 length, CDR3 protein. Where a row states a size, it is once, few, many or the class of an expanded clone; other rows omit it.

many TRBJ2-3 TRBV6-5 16 CASSYEPAGGADTQYF
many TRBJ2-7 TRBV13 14 CASSQWTGRPEQYF
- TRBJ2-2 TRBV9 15 CASSVEHGGSGELFF
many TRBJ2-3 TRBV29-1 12 CSVEYGTDTQYF
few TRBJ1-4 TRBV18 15 CASSPRGLGNEKLFF
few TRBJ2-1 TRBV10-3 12 CAISDDEGEQFF
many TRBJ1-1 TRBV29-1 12 CSVDNGNTEAFF
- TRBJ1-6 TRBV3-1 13 CASSQGPTRPLHF
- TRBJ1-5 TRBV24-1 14 CATSDPHSNQPQHF
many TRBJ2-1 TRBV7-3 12 CASSSTRDEQFF
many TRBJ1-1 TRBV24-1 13 CATSDPTGLIAFF
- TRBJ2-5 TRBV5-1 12 CASSAVQETQYF
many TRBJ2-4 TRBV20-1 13 CSAADLYRESQYF
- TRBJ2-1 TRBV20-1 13 CSARGTGTNEQFF
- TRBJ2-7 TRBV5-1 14 CASSSSGTAYEQYF
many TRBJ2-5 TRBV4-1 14 CASSRIPGGETQYF
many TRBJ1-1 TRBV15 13 CATQLAHNTEAFF
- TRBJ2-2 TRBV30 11 CAWSPPGELFF
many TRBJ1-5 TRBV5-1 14 CASSPGGSGQPQHF